The 20 T cell receptor beta chains below come from one sample, sequenced in a study of blood T cell repertoires in COVID-19. This table comes from immunoSEQ multiplex PCR, and its TCRdb copy is limited to in-frame clones, with some not included. Here the sample spans more than 400,000 clones, 70% to 90% being singletons. Material: peripheral blood. These receptors came from a human donor in a cohort sampled during active COVID-19.

V usage is TRBV30 and J usage is TRBJ2-3; 11 bases are shared with TRBD2. Germline V lookup: CDR1 GTSNPN, CDR2 SVGIG (reference sequence). This CDR3 region has 15 residues. V trimming: 7 bases; J trimming: 3 bases; junction bases outside the gene matches: 9. CDR3 sequence: CASIPGLAVTDTQYF. In nucleotides, the CDR3 is TGTGCCTCGATCCCGGGACTAGCGGTGACAGATACGCAGTATTTT.

Comments on this clone: This sample includes further DNA sequences coding for the same CDR3. The chain recombines TRBV6-5 with TRBJ2-1, with 7 bases that match TRBD1. There are 14 residues in the CDR3. Looked up from germline, CDR1 is MNHEY and CDR2 is SVGAGI. Trimming at V came to 0 bases and at J to 8 bases, leaving 4 bases not matched to a gene. DNA of the CDR3: TGTGCCAGCAGTTACTCGAGACAGGGTTATGAGCAGTTCTTC. Translated: CASSYSRQGYEQFF.

The J gene is TRBJ2-3, the V gene TRBV3-1 (or the pseudogene TRBV3-2); 9 nucleotides match TRBD2. CDR3 length: 15 residues. The V gene end was trimmed by 2 bases and the J gene end by 5 bases; junction bases not matched to a gene: 5. Germline V gene data show CDR1 as LGHDT and CDR2 as YNNKEL (reference sequence). In DNA form, the CDR3 reads TGTGCCAGCAGCCAATTAGCGGGAGTTGGAGATACGCAGTATTTT. It yields the protein CASSQLAGVGDTQYF.

This clone was detected a few times. The V call is TRBV18, the J call TRBJ1-5; D ambiguous. CDR3 length: 14 amino acids. The germline V gene encodes CDR1 KGHSH and CDR2 LQKENI. V was clipped by 3 bases and J by 5 bases, with 11 bases between them. The CDR3 here is CASSPTFADQPQHF. CDR3 sequence (DNA): TGTGCCAGCTCACCGACATTCGCCGATCAGCCCCAGCATTTT.

This chain uses TRBV19 with TRBJ2-7; the D gene is possibly TRBD2 (6 bases). Germline-derived CDR1 and CDR2 are LNHDA and SQIVND (reference sequence). V lost 10 bases and J lost 6, with 19 bases in between. The CDR3 runs 13 residues. In DNA, the CDR3 is TGTGCCACGGGGGTTCAGTCTCTCGGCGAGCAGTACTTC. This sequence encodes CATGVQSLGEQYF.

The chain couples TRBV3-1 (or the pseudogene TRBV3-2) to TRBJ1-2; D possibly corresponds to TRBD1 (6 bases). The CDR3 runs to 14 residues. CDR1 and CDR2 (germline): LGHDT, YNNKEL (reference sequence). Trimming left V 1 base short and J 5 bases short, with 11 bases between. The CDR3 nucleotides read TGTGCCAGCAGCCAAGGACAGGCGGTATATGGCTACACCTTC. Amino acid sequence: CASSQGQAVYGYTF.

CDR3 coding DNA: TGTGCCAGCAGCTCTGGGGATTTAAGACAGGGGTCCTACGAGCAGTACTTC. It yields the protein CASSSGDLRQGSYEQYF. The chain recombines TRBV7-2 with TRBJ2-7; 8 nucleotides agree with TRBD1. V lost 4 bases to trimming and J lost 1 base; unmatched junction nucleotides: 12. Germline V gives CDR1 SGHTA, CDR2 FQGNSA. The CDR3 is made up of 17 amino acids. The variable domain in full, completed from reference TRBV7-2 and TRBJ2-7, reads GAGVSQSPSNKVTEKGKDVELRCDPISGHTALYWYRQSLGQGLEFLIYFQGNSAPDKSGLPSDRFSAERTGGSVSTLTIQRTQQEDSAVYLCASSSGDLRQGSYEQYFGPGTRLTVT.

The J gene is TRBJ1-1, the V gene TRBV6-5, with D perhaps TRBD1 (6 bases). CDR1 and CDR2 from the germline V gene are MNHEY and SVGAGI. The ends were cut back, 5 bases at V and 2 bases at J, with 9 bases in the middle. CDR3 length: 13 amino acids. The CDR3 DNA is TGTGCCAGCAGTCAACAGGGAAACACTGAAGCTTTCTTT. Its translation: CASSQQGNTEAFF.

This rearrangement joins TRBV19 to TRBJ1-5; 8 nucleotides agree with TRBD1. CDR1 is LNHDA, CDR2 SQIVND, per germline (reference sequence). Unmatched junction bases numbered 4, after V lost 6 bases and J lost 3 bases. The CDR3 length is 14 residues. CDR3 DNA sequence: TGTGCCAGTAGAAGGACAGGGAACAATCAGCCCCAGCATTTT. Its translation: CASRRTGNNQPQHF.

The chain employs TRBV5-1 and TRBJ2-1; TRBD1 agrees at 8 bases. CDR3 length: 15 residues. CDR1 is SGHRS and CDR2 is YFSETQ in the germline V gene. The J segment lost 5 bases and the V segment lost 4 bases, leaving 8 bases of the junction unmatched. CDR3 in amino acids: CASSGGQGTHNEQFF. CDR3 DNA: TGCGCCAGCAGCGGAGGACAGGGTACCCACAATGAGCAGTTCTTC.

The chain is built from TRBV30 and TRBJ2-3; D might be TRBD1 (5 bases). The CDR3 consists of 11 residues. V was shortened by 7 bases and J by 3 bases, with 8 bases between the two germline ends. The germline V gene has CDR1 GTSNPN and CDR2 SVGIG (reference sequence). The CDR3 is CASTVTDTQYF. The CDR3 region has the DNA TGTGCCTCGACAGTTACAGATACGCAGTATTTT.

V is TRBV19 and J is TRBJ2-5, with 11 bases that match TRBD2. The CDR3 is 17 amino acids. The V gene end was trimmed by 5 bases and the J gene end by 4 bases; junction bases not matched to a gene: 12. The germline CDR1 and CDR2 sequences are LNHDA and SQIVND (reference sequence). CDR3 loop: CASSPQTSGSGRETQYF. The CDR3 nucleotides are TGTGCCAGTAGTCCGCAAACTAGCGGGAGTGGGAGAGAGACCCAGTACTTC. Drawing the rest from reference TRBV19 and TRBJ2-5, the complete variable domain is DGGITQSPKYLFRKEGQNVTLSCEQNLNHDAMYWYRQDPGQGLRLIYYSQIVNDFQKGDIAEGYSVSREKKESFPLTVTSAQKNPTAFYLCASSPQTSGSGRETQYFGPGTRLLVL.

The V call is TRBV11-2, the J call TRBJ1-2, with 9 bases identical to TRBD1. This CDR3 region has 14 residues. The J segment lost 8 bases and the V segment lost 2 bases, leaving 6 bases of the junction unmatched. Germline CDR1 and CDR2: SGHAT and FQNNGV. In DNA, the CDR3 is TGTGCCAGCAGCTTAATTCGGACAGGGGAAGGCTACACCTTC. Amino acid sequence: CASSLIRTGEGYTF.

This clone has a handful of counts. V usage is TRBV5-4 and J usage is TRBJ2-5; the match to TRBD1 covers 9 bases. Trimming took 3 bases from V and 2 from J; bases not matched to a gene: 8. The CDR3 contains 16 residues. The germline gives CDR1 SGHNT, CDR2 YYREEE (reference sequence). CDR3 DNA: TGTGCCAGCAGCTCGATTAAGGGACAGGGACAAGAGACCCAGTACTTC. Translated: CASSSIKGQGQETQYF.

The J gene is TRBJ2-2, the V gene TRBV4-3; D gene ambiguous. V was clipped by 4 bases and J by 0 bases, with 6 bases between them. Germline V lookup: CDR1 LGHNA, CDR2 YSLEER. The CDR3 covers 14 residues. CDR3 sequence: CASSRAPNTGELFF. CDR3 DNA sequence: TGCGCCAGCAGCCGAGCCCCGAACACCGGGGAGCTGTTTTTT.

The V call is TRBV7-9, the J call TRBJ2-3; D ambiguous. CDR1 and CDR2 (germline): SEHNR, FQNEAQ (reference sequence). The CDR3 sequence is 13 residues long. The germline V and J ends were trimmed by 2 bases and 5 bases, with 8 bases remaining between them. CDR3 loop: CASSLYELDTQYF. The CDR3, as DNA: TGTGCCAGCAGCTTATATGAGCTAGATACGCAGTATTTT. The variable domain in full, with the rest retrieved from reference TRBV7-9 and TRBJ2-3, is DTGVSQNPRHKITKRGQNVTFRCDPISEHNRLYWYRQTLGQGPEFLTYFQNEAQLEKSRLLSDRFSAERPKGSFSTLEIQRTEQGDSAMYLCASSLYELDTQYFGPGTRLTVL.

This clone was detected only once. The gene calls are TRBV27 and TRBJ2-2; 7 bases are shared with TRBD1. The germline V gene encodes CDR1 MNHEY and CDR2 SMNVEV (reference sequence). Unmatched junction bases numbered 10, after V lost 6 bases and J lost 9 bases. The CDR3 extends over 14 amino acids. The CDR3 DNA follows: TGTGCCAGCAGAGACATACAGGGGTCTAGGGAGCTGTTTTTT. Translated: CASRDIQGSRELFF.

The chain recombines TRBV5-1 with TRBJ2-1; D gene ambiguous. CDR1 and CDR2 from the germline V gene are SGHRS and YFSETQ. The CDR3 extends over 13 amino acids. V lost 2 bases to trimming and J lost 9 bases, with 12 bases between them. The CDR3 bases are TGCGCCAGCAGCTTCGTTGGGCAAGGTGAGCAGTTCTTC. Amino acid sequence: CASSFVGQGEQFF.

The gene calls are TRBV21-1 and TRBJ2-5; TRBD2 was called by the table and not checked on the DNA. TRBV21-1 is a documented pseudogene. There are 17 residues in the CDR3. In DNA, the CDR3 is TGTGCCAGCAGCACCGGAATCCTAGCGGGTATCCAAGAGACCCAGTACTTC. Protein: CASSTGILAGIQETQYF.

The V call is TRBV5-8, the J call TRBJ1-6; the D gene is possibly TRBD1 (5 bases). Germline-derived CDR1 and CDR2 are SGHTS and YDEGEE. V lost 0 bases and J 4 bases, leaving 14 bases between the germline ends. This CDR3 has 17 amino acids. CDR3 residues: CASSLVPRQHYNSPLHF. DNA of the CDR3: TGTGCCAGCAGCTTGGTCCCCCGACAGCATTATAATTCACCCCTCCACTTT.